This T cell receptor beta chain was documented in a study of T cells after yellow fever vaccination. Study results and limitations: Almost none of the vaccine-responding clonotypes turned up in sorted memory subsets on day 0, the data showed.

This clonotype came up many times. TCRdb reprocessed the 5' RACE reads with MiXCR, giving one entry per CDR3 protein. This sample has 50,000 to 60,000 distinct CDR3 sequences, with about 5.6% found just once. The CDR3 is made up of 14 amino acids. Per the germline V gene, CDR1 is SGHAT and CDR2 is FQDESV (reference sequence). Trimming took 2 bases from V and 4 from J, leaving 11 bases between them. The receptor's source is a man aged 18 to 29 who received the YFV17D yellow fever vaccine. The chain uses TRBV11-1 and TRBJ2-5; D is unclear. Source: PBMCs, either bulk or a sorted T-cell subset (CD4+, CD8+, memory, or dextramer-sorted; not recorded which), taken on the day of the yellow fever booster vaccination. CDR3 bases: TGTGCCAGCAGCTTACAACAGCCCGTAGAGACCCAGTACTTC. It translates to CASSLQQPVETQYF.